This TCR beta chain was sequenced during a study of CD8 T cells in Susac syndrome. Germline assignment: CDR1 KGHDR and CDR2 SFDVKD. The V and J ends lost 5 bases and 1 base respectively, with 20 bases between them. The CDR3 contains 17 residues. The authors reverse transcribed roughly 0.45 to 1 ug RNA with random hexamers. Amplification of TCR beta CDR3 spanned 54 Vbeta and 13 Jbeta via immunoSEQ multiplex PCR. One entry per CDR3 protein, called by TCRdb with MiXCR from the immunoSEQ multiplex PCR reads. The data contain approximately 280,000 distinct CDR3 sequences, 70% to 90% of them seen just once; the ten biggest clones take up over 0.1%. The patients serving as multiple sclerosis controls were treatment-naive. They had stable or active relapsing-remitting disease and fulfilled revised McDonald criteria. FACS was used to enrich TEMRA cells, whereas the CD8+ and CD4+ T cells were obtained by negative isolation.

This clonotype was sampled from a human donor with multiple sclerosis. This sequence joins TRBV24-1 and TRBJ2-7, with D maybe TRBD2 (5 bases). Sequenced material: CD8+ T cells from PBMCs. This CDR3 reads CATSGPPSRLPSYEQYF. Written as DNA, the CDR3 is TGTGCCACCAGTGGTCCCCCCTCCCGACTACCTTCCTACGAGCAGTACTTC.